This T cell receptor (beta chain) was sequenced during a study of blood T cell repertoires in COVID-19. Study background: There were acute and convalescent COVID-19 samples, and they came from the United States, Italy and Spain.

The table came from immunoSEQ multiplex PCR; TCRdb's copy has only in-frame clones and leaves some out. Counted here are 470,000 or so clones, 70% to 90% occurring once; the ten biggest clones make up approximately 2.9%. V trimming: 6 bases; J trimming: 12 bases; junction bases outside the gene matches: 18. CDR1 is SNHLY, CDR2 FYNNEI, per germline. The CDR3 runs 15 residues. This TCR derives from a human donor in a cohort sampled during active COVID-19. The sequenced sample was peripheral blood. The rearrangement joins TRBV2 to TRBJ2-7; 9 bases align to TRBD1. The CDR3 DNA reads TGTGCCAGCAGACGCCCGGGACAGGGTGCCTGGGGTGCGTACTTC. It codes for CASRRPGQGAWGAYF.